This TCR beta chain was identified in a study of OX40 agonist ivuxolimab in advanced cancers. Study information: The dose-escalation cohort was about 86% male, with a mean age of about 58 years, ranging about 23 to 90. Having had anti-PD-1, anti-PD-L1 or anti-CTLA-4 therapy before was allowed, and about 42% had some. Study outcomes and limitations: At 0.1-3.0 mg/kg, partial responders had clonal expansion among the lowest observed.

TCRdb's copy holds only in-frame clones and misses some; the assay was immunoSEQ multiplex PCR. This table holds about 78,000 clones, about 90% found once. The CDR3 consists of 13 residues. The germline gives CDR1 SGHTA, CDR2 FQGNSA. Trimming took 1 base from V and 4 from J, leaving 6 bases between them. Comment on this clone: What it recognizes is unknown.

The chain recombines TRBV7-2 with TRBJ2-3; D remains ambiguous. The sequencing used CD4+ or CD8+ T cells sorted from blood, collected in a trial of the OX40 agonist ivuxolimab. The receptor's source is an adult with an advanced solid tumor such as melanoma, head and neck, liver or kidney cancer. CDR3 residues: CASSLVGSDTQYF. CDR3 bases: TGTGCCAGCAGCTTAGTAGGTTCAGATACGCAGTATTTT.